This TCR beta chain was recovered during a study of radiation and T cells in renal cell carcinoma. Study-level points and caveats: Baseline intratumoral clonotype presence is unknown without pretreatment biopsies.

Notes on this clone: Its antigen remains unidentified.

Trimming at V came to 6 bases and at J to 2 bases, leaving 3 bases not matched to a gene. This CDR3 is built from 12 residues. Germline CDR1 is SQVTM and CDR2 is ANQGSEA. Here immunoSEQ multiplex PCR was the method, and the copy in TCRdb shows in-frame clones only, minus some. The data show 130,000 to 150,000 clones, with 75% to 90% seen just once and about a sixth held by the top ten. This sample's time point: blood 4 weeks post-SBRT, at nephrectomy. Treatment indicated: 15 Gy SBRT to primary tumor, nephrectomy 4 weeks later. Nephrectomy followed 15 Gy stereotactic body radiation by 4 weeks. This renal cell carcinoma was of the clear cell type.

The sequence was obtained from a woman aged 45-59 years with renal cell carcinoma. The sample was blood, taken from a patient whose treatment included radiotherapy and nephrectomy. This rearrangement joins TRBV29-1 to TRBJ2-5; 7 bases fit TRBD1. The CDR3 coding sequence is TGCAGCGTAGGGACAGATCAAGAGACCCAGTACTTC. Translation gives CSVGTDQETQYF.